This record concerns one TCR beta chain sequence. TCRdb's copy holds only in-frame clones and misses some; the assay was immunoSEQ multiplex PCR. The sample lists over 150,000 clones; 75% to 90% were seen once. This entry comes from a study of blood T cell repertoires in COVID-19. Study information: The cDNA or gDNA used as material had been derived from T cells, B-cell-depleted T cells, or PBMCs.

Germline values: CDR1 SGDLS, CDR2 YYNGEE. V shed 1 base and J shed 0 bases, with 17 bases lying between them. This CDR3 is 18 amino acids long. The receptor comes from a woman in her forties with COVID-19, enrolled during active disease. V is TRBV9 and J is TRBJ2-1; D not certain. The sample was peripheral blood. The CDR3 is CASSVYNHRPGSYNEQFF. Written as DNA, the CDR3 is TGTGCCAGCAGCGTATATAATCACCGCCCGGGCTCCTACAATGAGCAGTTCTTC.